The 9 T cell receptor beta chains in this list originate from one sample, sequenced in a study of breast tumors, draining lymph nodes, adjacent tissues. Axillary draining lymph nodes of breast cancer patients supplied the node samples. Each CDR3 protein gets one entry after TCRdb re-called the multiplex PCR reads with MiXCR. The sample lists roughly 80,000 distinct CDR3 sequences, roughly a fifth occurring once. The sample was axillary lymph node tissue. The receptors come from a female donor with breast cancer. Some clones in this sample may be carry-over from other donors' samples.

The chain links TRBV28 to TRBJ2-7, with TRBD1 identical over 10 bases. V trimming: 8 bases; J trimming: 3 bases; junction bases outside the gene matches: 1. CDR1 is MDHEN, CDR2 SYDVKM, per germline. This CDR3 is built from 12 residues. DNA for the CDR3: TGTGCCAGCGGACAGGGGGTCTACGAGCAGTACTTC. Amino acid sequence: CASGQGVYEQYF.

The table lists this clonotype with a count of one. Being one base from a much bigger clone, this may be a read error. V usage is TRBV7-2 and J usage is TRBJ1-2; 7 bases agree with TRBD1. There are 14 residues in the CDR3. Unmatched junction bases numbered 10, after V lost 5 bases and J lost 7 bases. Looked up from germline, CDR1 is SGHTA and CDR2 is FQGNSA. The CDR3 DNA follows: TGTGCCAGCAGCGCAGCAGGGGGAGGGTTTGGCTACACCTTC. This encodes CASSAAGGGFGYTF.

This CDR3 is CASSMGTAFMNTEAFF. For the CDR3, the DNA is TGTGCCAGTAGTATGGGGACAGCATTCATGAACACTGAAGCTTTCTTT. V is TRBV19 and J is TRBJ1-1; the match to TRBD1 covers 7 bases. V dropped 3 bases and J dropped 0; count of bases not matched to a gene: 7. Germline CDR1 reads LNHDA; CDR2 reads SQIVND (reference sequence). CDR3 length: 16 residues. The whole variable domain, filled in from reference TRBV19 and TRBJ1-1, reads DGGITQSPKYLFRKEGQNVTLSCEQNLNHDAMYWYRQDPGQGLRLIYYSQIVNDFQKGDIAEGYSVSREKKESFPLTVTSAQKNPTAFYLCASSMGTAFMNTEAFFGQGTRLTVV.

On this clonotype: A much larger clone is a single base away; this may be a read error. The conserved phenylalanine or tryptophan is not found at the CDR3 terminus, so this likely reflects a read error. This rearrangement joins TRBV6-1 to TRBJ2-2, with 14 bases that match TRBD2. This CDR3 is 15 amino acids long. Germline V CDR1 and CDR2: MNHNS, SASEGT. Trimming cost V 6 bases and J 5 bases; bases outside gene matches: 2. CDR3 region: CASRTSGRGTGELFL. The DNA of the CDR3 is TGTGCCAGCAGGACTAGCGGGAGGGGGACCGGGGAGCTGTTTCTT.

This clonotype turned up a few times. At one of its ends the junction is not consistent with the germline gene, which may arise from a read error. V is TRBV5-4 and J is TRBJ1-3, with a possible D match to TRBD1 (5 bases). The CDR3 loop spans 15 amino acids. Germline lookup yields CDR1 SGHNT and CDR2 YYREEE (reference sequence). The CDR3 here is CTSSRSGRSGNTIYF. The CDR3, as DNA: TGTACCAGCAGCCGCTCAGGGAGGTCTGGAAACACCATATATTTT.

The genes are TRBV5-1 and TRBJ2-6, with TRBD1 identical over 7 bases. Germline V gives CDR1 SGHRS, CDR2 YFSETQ. CDR3 length: 16 residues. The V gene end was trimmed by 4 bases and the J gene end by 0 bases; junction bases not matched to a gene: 4. Written as DNA, the CDR3 is TGCGCCAGCAGCACTGGGACAGCCTCTGGGGCCAACGTCCTGACTTTC. Translation: CASSTGTASGANVLTF.

In this sample, this clonotype turned up many times. The V and J genes are TRBV6-6 and TRBJ1-6; D not certain. Trimming shortened V by 0 bases and J by 9 bases, and 12 bases separated the two germline ends. The germline CDR1 and CDR2 sequences are MNHNY and SVGAGI (reference sequence). This CDR3 region has 15 residues. This CDR3 is CASSYSRPTISPLHF. In DNA, the CDR3 is TGTGCCAGCAGTTACTCGAGACCTACAATTTCACCCCTCCACTTT.

This clonotype was recorded many times. The rearrangement joins TRBV7-9 to TRBJ2-2; TRBD1 agrees at 10 bases. Per germline, CDR1 SEHNR and CDR2 FQNEAQ (reference sequence). The V and J ends lost 3 bases and 3 bases, in that order; junction bases with no gene match: 7. The CDR3 has 17 amino acids. The CDR3 here is CASSFSRDRGDTGELFF. The CDR3, as DNA: TGTGCCAGCAGCTTTTCCCGGGACAGGGGTGACACCGGGGAGCTGTTTTTT.

This clonotype was observed at least ten times. This sequence joins TRBV6-2 or TRBV6-3 and TRBJ2-1; a possible D gene is TRBD2 (6 bases). CDR3 length equals 17 residues. The germline V and J ends were trimmed by 6 bases and 3 bases, with 21 bases remaining between them. Germline CDR1 is MNHEY and CDR2 is SVGEGT. DNA of the CDR3: TGTGCCAGCAGCACATACCGGGACTTCAACCTCTACAATGAGCAGTTCTTC. This encodes CASSTYRDFNLYNEQFF.